These 18 T cell receptor beta chains share one sample of origin, sequenced in a study of blood T cell repertoires in COVID-19. Here immunoSEQ multiplex PCR was the method, and the copy in TCRdb shows in-frame clones only, minus some. The repertoire holds about 120,000 clones, with 80% to 90% as singletons. Sequenced sample: peripheral blood. The receptors come from a human donor in a cohort sampled during active COVID-19.

The chain couples TRBV6-2 or TRBV6-3 to TRBJ1-4; D call uncertain. Trimming removed 5 bases from V and 7 bases from J, with 11 bases in between. This CDR3 contains 13 residues. The germline V gene encodes CDR1 MNHEY and CDR2 SVGEGT. This CDR3 is CASSRDPGEKLFF. The CDR3 nucleotides read TGTGCCAGCAGTCGAGATCCGGGTGAAAAACTGTTTTTT.

The chain links TRBV18 to TRBJ1-3; 7 nucleotides agree with TRBD1. The germline gives CDR1 KGHSH, CDR2 LQKENI. The CDR3 loop spans 16 amino acids. J was trimmed by 0 bases and V by 0 bases; bases with no gene match: 2. The chain's CDR3 is CASSPPGTDSGNTIYF. In DNA, the CDR3 is TGTGCCAGCTCACCACCAGGGACAGACTCTGGAAACACCATATATTTT.

The chain recombines TRBV29-1 with TRBJ2-1; 10 bases align to TRBD2. CDR3 length: 15 amino acids. Germline values: CDR1 SQVTM, CDR2 ANQGSEA. The junction had 6 bases not matched to a gene; V was cut back by 2 bases and J by 5 bases. The CDR3 here is CSVERPSGGDNEQFF. In DNA, the CDR3 is TGCAGCGTTGAACGGCCCAGCGGGGGGGACAATGAGCAGTTCTTC.

The count of this clone is one. The chain combines TRBV4-1 with TRBJ2-1; 8 bases line up with TRBD2. This CDR3 contains 15 residues. Germline lookup yields CDR1 MGHRA and CDR2 YSYEKL. Trimming cost V 1 base and J 7 bases; bases outside gene matches: 6. The CDR3 nucleotides are TGCGCCAGCAGCCAAGGGGGACTAGAGATGAATGAGCAGTTCTTC. Translation: CASSQGGLEMNEQFF.

This chain uses TRBV2 with TRBJ1-5; D ambiguous. Germline CDR1 SNHLY, CDR2 FYNNEI. Trimming cost V 1 base and J 0 bases, with 7 bases left between them. CDR3 length equals 15 residues. CDR3 residues: CASSEGGYSNQPQHF. The CDR3 DNA follows: TGTGCCAGCAGTGAAGGCGGATATAGCAATCAGCCCCAGCATTTT.

This sequence joins TRBV6-5 and TRBJ1-2; TRBD1 matches 7 bases. Unmatched junction bases numbered 12, after V lost 4 bases and J lost 4 bases. Germline CDR1 reads MNHEY; CDR2 reads SVGAGI. The CDR3 extends over 16 amino acids. CDR3 nucleotides: TGTGCCAGCAGTTCGAACGGGGCGGGACAGACCTATGGCTACACCTTC. Its translation is CASSSNGAGQTYGYTF.

J is TRBJ1-6 and V is TRBV10-2; possibly TRBD1 for D (5 bases). The V gene lost 4 bases and the J gene lost 8 bases, with 12 bases spanning the gap. The CDR3 loop spans 14 amino acids. CDR1 is WSHSY and CDR2 is SAAADI in the germline V gene. CDR3 sequence: CASSGAGTYSPLHF. In nucleotides, the CDR3 is TGCGCCAGCAGTGGGGCAGGGACTTATTCACCCCTCCACTTT.

This chain joins TRBV11-2 and TRBJ1-2; D uncertain. CDR1 and CDR2 from the germline V gene are SGHAT and FQNNGV. V was pared by 2 bases and J by 3 bases, with 7 bases between. The CDR3 extends over 13 amino acids. CDR3 region: CASSLQRHYGYTF. The CDR3 nucleotides are TGTGCCAGCAGCTTACAGAGGCACTATGGCTACACCTTC.

V is TRBV6-5 and J is TRBJ2-7, with 12 bases fitting TRBD2. There are 15 residues in the CDR3. J gave up 3 bases and V 6 bases, and 6 bases lay outside the gene matches. Germline V gene data show CDR1 as MNHEY and CDR2 as SVGAGI. CDR3 sequence reads: CASRIRLAGDYEQYF. The CDR3 DNA reads as TGTGCCAGCAGGATCAGACTAGCGGGGGACTACGAGCAGTACTTC.

This clone was detected only a few times. The chain employs TRBV5-1 and TRBJ2-1, with D possibly matching TRBD2 (6 bases). The CDR3 has 14 amino acids. Trimming shortened V by 3 bases and J by 5 bases, and 12 bases separated the two germline ends. CDR1 and CDR2 (germline): SGHRS, YFSETQ. The CDR3, as DNA: TGCGCCAGCAGCTACGGAGGAGGGAACAATGAGCAGTTCTTC. This encodes CASSYGGGNNEQFF.

The chain has TRBV2 and TRBJ2-7; possible D gene TRBD1, 6 bases. Trimming stripped 6 bases from V and 6 bases from J, with 12 bases between. This CDR3 has 12 amino acids. Germline CDR1 is SNHLY and CDR2 is FYNNEI. For the CDR3, the DNA is TGTGCCAGCAGGCTACAGGGCGGCGAGCAGTACTTC. It is translated as CASRLQGGEQYF. Full variable domain (rest looked up from reference TRBV2 and TRBJ2-7): EPEVTQTPSHQVTQMGQEVILRCVPISNHLYFYWYRQILGQKVEFLVSFYNNEISEKSEIFDDQFSVERPDGSNFTLKIRSTKLEDSAMYFCASRLQGGEQYFGPGTRLTVT.

This chain uses TRBV14 with TRBJ1-6; tentatively, D is TRBD1 (6 bases). V shed 0 bases and J shed 3 bases, with 21 bases lying between them. This CDR3 contains 20 residues. Germline lookup yields CDR1 SGHDN and CDR2 FVKESK. CDR3: CASSQDFGARGGIYNSPLHF. DNA for the CDR3: TGTGCCAGCAGCCAAGATTTCGGGGCTCGTGGGGGCATCTATAATTCACCCCTCCACTTT.

V is TRBV14 and J is TRBJ1-6; 9 bases align to TRBD1. Germline V CDR1 and CDR2: SGHDN, FVKESK. This CDR3 contains 18 residues. J was trimmed by 3 bases and V by 2 bases; bases with no gene match: 8. This CDR3 reads CASSQSPGQGNYNSPLHF. DNA for the CDR3: TGTGCCAGCAGCCAATCACCGGGACAGGGAAACTATAATTCACCCCTCCACTTT.

V is TRBV3-1 (or the pseudogene TRBV3-2) and J is TRBJ1-2; TRBD1 matches at 7 bases. Germline lookup yields CDR1 LGHDT and CDR2 YNNKEL (reference sequence). The CDR3 extends over 14 amino acids. V gave up 8 bases and J gave up 7 bases; unmatched junction bases: 13. The CDR3 coding sequence is TGTGCCAGCTCCAGGGACAGTTACCTAAGTGGCTACACCTTC. Translation: CASSRDSYLSGYTF.

This chain uses TRBV11-2 with TRBJ2-7, with D tentatively TRBD2 (6 bases). V lost 4 bases and J 2 bases, leaving 6 bases between the germline ends. Germline V gene data show CDR1 as SGHAT and CDR2 as FQNNGV. The length of the CDR3 is 12 residues. The CDR3 coding sequence is TGTGCCAGCAGCTGGAGGGCCTACGAGCAGTACTTC. Translated: CASSWRAYEQYF.

With respect to this clone: This may come from a read error, since a much larger clone is one base off. The identical CDR3 is also encoded by other nucleotide sequences in the sample. The chain links TRBV12-3 or TRBV12-4 to TRBJ1-2, with 10 bases aligning to TRBD1. V shed 6 bases, J shed 2 bases, and the junction held 0 bases outside the gene matches. CDR3 length equals 13 residues. In DNA form, the CDR3 reads TGTGCCAGCAGGGGACAGGGGAACTATGGCTACACCTTC. It codes for CASRGQGNYGYTF.

V is TRBV5-6 and J is TRBJ1-6; weak D call: TRBD1 (5 bases). The CDR3 is 14 residues long. The germline gives CDR1 SGHDT, CDR2 YYEEEE. V lost 7 bases and J lost 8, with 16 bases in between. In nucleotides, the CDR3 is TGTGCCAGCCAAGAAGCAGGGAGGGATTCACCCCTCCACTTT. Residues: CASQEAGRDSPLHF.

V usage is TRBV3-1 (or the pseudogene TRBV3-2) and J usage is TRBJ2-1, with a tentative D call TRBD1 (6 bases). CDR1 and CDR2 from the germline V gene are LGHDT and YNNKEL (reference sequence). This CDR3 comprises 16 residues. Trimming took off 4 bases at V and 2 bases at J, with 15 bases between the two ends. CDR3 in amino acids: CASSPSGTRPYNEQFF. The CDR3 region has the DNA TGTGCCAGCAGCCCTTCCGGGACACGCCCCTACAATGAGCAGTTCTTC.